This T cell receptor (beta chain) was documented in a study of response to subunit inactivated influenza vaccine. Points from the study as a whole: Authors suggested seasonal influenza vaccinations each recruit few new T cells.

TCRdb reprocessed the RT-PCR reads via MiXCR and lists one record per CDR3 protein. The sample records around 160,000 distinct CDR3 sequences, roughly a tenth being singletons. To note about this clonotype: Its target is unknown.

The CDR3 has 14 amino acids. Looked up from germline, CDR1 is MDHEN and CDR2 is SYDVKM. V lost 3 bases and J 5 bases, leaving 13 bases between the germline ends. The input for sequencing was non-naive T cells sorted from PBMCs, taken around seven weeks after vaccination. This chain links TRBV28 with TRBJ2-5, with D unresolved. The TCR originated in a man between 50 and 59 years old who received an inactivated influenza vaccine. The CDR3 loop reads CASSFGGQRETQYF. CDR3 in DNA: TGTGCCAGCAGTTTCGGCGGCCAGAGGGAGACCCAGTACTTC.